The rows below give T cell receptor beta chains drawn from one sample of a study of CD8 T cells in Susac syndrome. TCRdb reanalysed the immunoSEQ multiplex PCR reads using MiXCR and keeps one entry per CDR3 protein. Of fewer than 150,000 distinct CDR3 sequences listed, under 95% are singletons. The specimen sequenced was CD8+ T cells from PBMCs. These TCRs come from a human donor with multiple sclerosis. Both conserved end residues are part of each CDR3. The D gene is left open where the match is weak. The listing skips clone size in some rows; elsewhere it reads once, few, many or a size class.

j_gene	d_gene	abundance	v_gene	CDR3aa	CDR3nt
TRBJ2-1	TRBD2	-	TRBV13	CASSFSGSKSDEQFF	TGTGCCAGCAGCTTTAGCGGGAGCAAGAGCGATGAGCAGTTCTTC
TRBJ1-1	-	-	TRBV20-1	CSARAMGEAFF	TGCAGTGCTAGAGCGATGGGGGAAGCTTTCTTT
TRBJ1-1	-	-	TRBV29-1	CSVALNTEAFF	TGCAGCGTGGCACTAAACACTGAAGCTTTCTTT
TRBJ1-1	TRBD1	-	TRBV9	CASSGDDRGNTEAFF	TGTGCCAGCAGCGGAGATGACAGGGGGAACACTGAAGCTTTCTTT
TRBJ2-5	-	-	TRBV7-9	CASSSNGNRETQYF	TGTGCCAGCAGCTCTAACGGCAACAGGGAGACCCAGTACTTC
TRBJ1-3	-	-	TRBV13	CASSLGTRSGNTIYF	TGTGCCAGCAGCTTGGGGACCCGCTCTGGAAACACCATATATTTT
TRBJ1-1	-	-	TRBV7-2	CASSPLRVASEAFF	TGTGCCAGCAGCCCTCTCCGGGTAGCTTCTGAAGCTTTCTTT
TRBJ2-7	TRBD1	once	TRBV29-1	CSVEAGTGAYEQYF	TGCAGCGTTGAGGCCGGGACAGGGGCCTACGAGCAGTACTTC
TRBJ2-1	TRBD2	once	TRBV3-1	CASGRQTSGVNEQFF	TGTGCCAGCGGTCGACAGACTAGCGGGGTGAATGAGCAGTTCTTC
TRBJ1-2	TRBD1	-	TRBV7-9	CASSLNARDRGGYTF	TGTGCCAGCAGCTTAAACGCCCGGGACAGGGGTGGCTACACCTTC
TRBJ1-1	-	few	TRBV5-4	CASSLGGVEAFF	TGTGCCAGCAGCTTGGGAGGTGTTGAAGCTTTCTTT
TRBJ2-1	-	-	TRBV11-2	CASSLVRTEQFF	TGTGCCAGCAGCTTGGTGAGGACTGAGCAGTTCTTC
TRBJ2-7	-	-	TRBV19	CASSLAGASYEQYF	TGTGCCAGTAGTTTGGCAGGTGCCTCCTACGAGCAGTACTTC
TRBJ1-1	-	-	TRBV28	CASSFGLKGTEAFF	TGTGCCAGCAGTTTTGGGTTAAAAGGCACTGAAGCTTTCTTT
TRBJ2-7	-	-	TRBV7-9	CASSLGYSPYEQYF	TGTGCCAGCAGCTTAGGATACAGTCCCTACGAGCAGTACTTC
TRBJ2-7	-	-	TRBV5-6	CASSWGRGAYEQYF	TGTGCCAGCAGCTGGGGACGAGGAGCGTACGAGCAGTACTTC
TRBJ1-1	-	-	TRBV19	CASSPTTTHNMNTEAFF	TGTGCCAGTAGTCCGACAACGACACACAACATGAACACTGAAGCTTTCTTT
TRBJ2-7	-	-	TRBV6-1	CASSNAGRNEQYF	TGTGCCAGCAGCAACGCCGGGAGAAACGAGCAGTACTTC
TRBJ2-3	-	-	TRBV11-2	CASTSTLDTQYF	TGTGCCAGCACCTCCACCCTGGATACGCAGTATTTT
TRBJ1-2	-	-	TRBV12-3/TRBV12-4	CASSLIVEANYGYTF	TGTGCCAGCAGTTTGATCGTCGAAGCTAACTATGGCTACACCTTC
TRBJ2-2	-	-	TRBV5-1	CASSLGPLGTGELFF	TGCGCCAGCAGCTTAGGGCCACTCGGCACCGGGGAGCTGTTTTTT
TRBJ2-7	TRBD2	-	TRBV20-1	CSAQSTSGDYEQYF	TGCAGTGCTCAATCGACTAGCGGGGACTACGAGCAGTACTTC
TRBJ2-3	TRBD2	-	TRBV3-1	CASSPFLIAGRTDTQYF	TGTGCCAGCAGCCCCTTCTTGATAGCGGGCCGCACAGATACGCAGTATTTT
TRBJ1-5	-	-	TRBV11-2	CASSPTGVSQPQHF	TGTGCCAGCAGCCCCACCGGGGTGAGTCAGCCCCAGCATTTT
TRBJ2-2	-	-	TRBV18	CASSPKDPPEAGELFF	TGTGCCAGCTCACCAAAAGATCCCCCCGAGGCCGGGGAGCTGTTTTTT
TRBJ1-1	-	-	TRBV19	CASSALQGTEAFF	TGTGCCAGTAGTGCTTTACAGGGCACTGAAGCTTTCTTT
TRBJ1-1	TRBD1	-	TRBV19	CATKLFGQGDTEAFF	TGTGCCACCAAACTTTTTGGACAGGGAGACACTGAAGCTTTCTTT
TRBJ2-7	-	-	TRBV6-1	CASSEPTYVSTSYEQYF	TGTGCCAGCAGTGAACCCACGTACGTGTCTACATCCTACGAGCAGTACTTC
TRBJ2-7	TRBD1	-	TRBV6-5	CASSGQGPGEQYF	TGTGCCAGCAGCGGACAGGGACCTGGCGAGCAGTACTTC
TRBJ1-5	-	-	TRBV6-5	CASSYSSSNQPQHF	TGTGCCAGCAGTTACTCGAGCAGCAATCAGCCCCAGCATTTT
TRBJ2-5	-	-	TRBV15	CATSRDPGETQYF	TGTGCCACCAGCAGAGATCCGGGGGAGACCCAGTACTTC
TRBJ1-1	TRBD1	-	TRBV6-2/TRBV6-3	CASSYYPGGSEAFF	TGTGCCAGCAGTTACTATCCAGGGGGTTCTGAAGCTTTCTTT
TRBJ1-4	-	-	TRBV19	CASGKGLPYVELFF	TGTGCCAGTGGAAAGGGGCTCCCTTATGTTGAACTGTTTTTT
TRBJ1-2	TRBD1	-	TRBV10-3	CAISGATGAGLGYGYTF	TGTGCCATCAGTGGGGCTACAGGGGCTGGACTGGGCTATGGCTACACCTTC
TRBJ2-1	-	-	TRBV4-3	CASSHGASGNEQFF	TGCGCCAGCAGCCATGGGGCCTCGGGGAATGAGCAGTTCTTC
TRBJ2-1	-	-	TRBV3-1	CASSARTGYNEQFF	TGTGCCAGCAGCGCTCGTACTGGATACAATGAGCAGTTCTTC
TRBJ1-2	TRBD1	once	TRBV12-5	CASGFEGGAEPGYTF	TGTGCTAGTGGTTTTGAAGGGGGCGCGGAACCTGGCTACACCTTC
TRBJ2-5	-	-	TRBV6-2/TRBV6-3	CASSYSTYQETQYF	TGTGCCAGCAGTTACTCGACTTACCAAGAGACCCAGTACTTC
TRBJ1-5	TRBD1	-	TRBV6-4	CASSEGTGSQPQHF	TGTGCCAGCAGTGAAGGGACAGGGAGTCAGCCCCAGCATTTT
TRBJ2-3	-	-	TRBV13	CASSFRDTSTDTQYF	TGTGCCAGCAGCTTTCGGGACACTAGCACAGATACGCAGTATTTT
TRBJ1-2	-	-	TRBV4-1	CASSLGTAADYTF	TGCGCCAGCAGCCTGGGGACCGCTGCGGACTACACCTTC
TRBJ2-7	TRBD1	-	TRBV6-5	CASSSLRPDRGGYEQYF	TGTGCCAGCAGTTCCCTAAGGCCGGACAGGGGCGGCTACGAGCAGTACTTC